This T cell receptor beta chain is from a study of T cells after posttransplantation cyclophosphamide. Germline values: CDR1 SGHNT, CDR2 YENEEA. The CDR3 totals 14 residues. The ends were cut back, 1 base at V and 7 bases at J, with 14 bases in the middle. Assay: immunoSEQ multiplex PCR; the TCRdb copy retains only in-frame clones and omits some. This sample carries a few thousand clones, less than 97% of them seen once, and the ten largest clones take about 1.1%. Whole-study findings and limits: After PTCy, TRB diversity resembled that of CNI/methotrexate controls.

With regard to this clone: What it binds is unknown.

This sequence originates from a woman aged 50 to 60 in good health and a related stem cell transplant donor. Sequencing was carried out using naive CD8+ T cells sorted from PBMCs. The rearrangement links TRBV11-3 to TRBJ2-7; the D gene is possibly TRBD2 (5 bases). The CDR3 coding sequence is TGTGCCAGCAGCTTAGCCGGTCCCGGGATGGAGCAGTACTTC. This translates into CASSLAGPGMEQYF.